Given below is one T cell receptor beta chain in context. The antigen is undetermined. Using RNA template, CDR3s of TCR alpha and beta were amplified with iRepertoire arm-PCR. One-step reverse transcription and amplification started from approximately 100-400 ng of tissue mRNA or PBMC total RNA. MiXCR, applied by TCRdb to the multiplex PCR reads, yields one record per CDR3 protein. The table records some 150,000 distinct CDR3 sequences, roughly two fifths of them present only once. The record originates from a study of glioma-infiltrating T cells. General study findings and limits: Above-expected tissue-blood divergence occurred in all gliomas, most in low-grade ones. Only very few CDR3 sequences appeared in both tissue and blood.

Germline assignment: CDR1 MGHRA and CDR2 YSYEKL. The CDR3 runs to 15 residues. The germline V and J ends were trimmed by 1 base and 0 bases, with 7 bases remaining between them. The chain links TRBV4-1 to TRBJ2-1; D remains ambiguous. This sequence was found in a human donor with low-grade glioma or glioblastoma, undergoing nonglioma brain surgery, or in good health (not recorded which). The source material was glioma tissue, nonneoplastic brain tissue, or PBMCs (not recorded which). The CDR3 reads CASSQGIFSYNEQFF. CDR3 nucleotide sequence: TGCGCCAGCAGCCAAGGAATATTCTCCTACAATGAGCAGTTCTTC.